Following are 10 T cell receptor beta chains from one sample sequenced in a study of blood T cell repertoires in COVID-19. The assay was immunoSEQ multiplex PCR, and TCRdb's table has in-frame clones only and misses some. The sample has roughly 140,000 clones; 84% are singletons. The sequenced sample was peripheral blood. The receptors were gathered from a human donor in a cohort sampled during active COVID-19.

The V gene is TRBV13, the J gene TRBJ1-5; no reliable D call. The V end lost 0 bases, the J end lost 0 bases, and 3 bases lay between the germline ends. The CDR3 is 14 amino acids. Germline CDR1 PRHDT, CDR2 FYEKMQ (reference sequence). The CDR3 nucleotides are TGTGCCAGCAGCTTAGGCATTAGCAATCAGCCCCAGCATTTT. Protein sequence: CASSLGISNQPQHF.

This chain connects TRBV3-1 (or the pseudogene TRBV3-2) to TRBJ2-2; maybe TRBD2 (5 bases). The germline V and J ends were trimmed by 1 base and 2 bases, with 8 bases remaining between them. In germline, CDR1 is LGHDT, CDR2 YNNKEL (reference sequence). CDR3 length equals 15 residues. The CDR3 region has the DNA TGTGCCAGCAGCCAAGTCGGACTCAACACCGGGGAGCTGTTTTTT. This codes for CASSQVGLNTGELFF.

This rearrangement joins TRBV30 to TRBJ2-2, with D perhaps TRBD1 (6 bases). Germline-derived CDR1 and CDR2 are GTSNPN and SVGIG (reference sequence). The germline V and J ends were trimmed by 2 bases and 1 base, with 8 bases remaining between them. The CDR3 has 14 amino acids. CDR3 residues: CAWSPGENTGELFF. The CDR3 DNA is TGTGCCTGGAGTCCAGGGGAGAACACCGGGGAGCTGTTTTTT.

CDR3 nucleotide sequence: TGTGCCAGCAGCCCAAGGGGGCTAGACGTTAATGAGCAGTTCTTC. This translates into CASSPRGLDVNEQFF. The V gene is TRBV7-8, the J gene TRBJ2-1; 7 bases are shared with TRBD1. With 5 bases clipped from V and 7 bases from J, the junction kept 11 bases outside the gene matches. This CDR3 is built from 15 residues. From germline, CDR1 is SGHVS and CDR2 FQNEAQ.

This clone was counted once. V is TRBV7-3 and J is TRBJ2-5; D might be TRBD1 (6 bases). The CDR3 consists of 14 residues. Germline V gene sequence: CDR1 SGHTA, CDR2 FQGTGA. Trimming left V 2 bases short and J 5 bases short, with 12 bases between. The CDR3 DNA follows: TGTGCCAGCAGCTTAGGTGGGGGCAGGGAGACCCAGTACTTC. It encodes CASSLGGGRETQYF.

A single count supports this clone. This chain connects TRBV5-6 to TRBJ2-7; 7 bases match TRBD1. Germline CDR1 SGHDT, CDR2 YYEEEE. This CDR3 contains 15 residues. J gave up 0 bases and V 4 bases, and 7 bases lay outside the gene matches. As DNA, the CDR3 is TGTGCCAGCAGCCTACGGACAGGTCTCTCCTACGAGCAGTACTTC. It codes for CASSLRTGLSYEQYF.

The rearrangement uses TRBV10-3 and TRBJ2-1; D is undetermined. The CDR3 totals 14 residues. CDR1 and CDR2 from the germline V gene are ENHRY and SYGVKD. The V gene lost 11 bases and the J gene lost 4 bases, with 18 bases spanning the gap. The CDR3 sequence is CAAALDGEYNEQFF. In nucleotides, the CDR3 is TGTGCCGCCGCGCTCGACGGAGAATACAATGAGCAGTTCTTC.

This chain connects TRBV7-2 to TRBJ1-1; D is ambiguous. The CDR3 is 14 amino acids. The germline gives CDR1 SGHTA, CDR2 FQGNSA. V was clipped by 2 bases and J by 5 bases, with 12 bases between them. The CDR3 nucleotides are TGTGCCAGCAGCTTATCCCCGTCTCTGACTGAAGCTTTCTTT. This encodes CASSLSPSLTEAFF.

The V gene is TRBV4-3, the J gene TRBJ1-1; TRBD1 agrees at 7 bases. Trimming cost V 1 base and J 10 bases; bases outside gene matches: 6. CDR1 LGHNA and CDR2 YSLEER come from the germline V gene. The CDR3 sequence is 13 residues long. In nucleotides, the CDR3 is TGCGCCAGCAGCCAAGGAGAGAGGGGGCGAGCTTTCTTT. Translated: CASSQGERGRAFF.

This clone appeared once. V and J are TRBV7-2 and TRBJ2-1; a possible D gene is TRBD2 (7 bases). This CDR3 contains 17 residues. In germline, CDR1 is SGHTA, CDR2 FQGNSA. With 5 bases removed from V and 4 bases from J, the gap between germline ends came to 21 bases. CDR3 DNA sequence: TGTGCCAGCAGCCTACTTGGGAAGGGGGGGCCGTACAATGAGCAGTTCTTC. Its protein product is CASSLLGKGGPYNEQFF.